The clone carrying this T cell receptor (beta chain) was recorded once. Its antigen is currently unknown. This sample stems from a study of vaccination and CD4 T cells after COVID-19. Across the study: Controls used CEFX viral epitopes (positive), HIV-1 Nef peptides (negative), or no peptide. Points from the study as a whole: The great majority, 304 of 307 vaccine-specific clones, proved spike mono-reactive in convalescent patients.

This CDR3 is 17 amino acids long. Germline trimming cut 6 bases from V and 0 bases from J; bases unmatched to any gene: 10. CDR1 is SEHNR and CDR2 is FQNEAQ in the germline V gene (reference sequence). An Oncomine TCR Beta short-read assay was used to sequence the DNA from cultured CD4+ T cells. TCRdb used MiXCR to reprocess the PCR reads, holding one entry per CDR3 protein. The data hold some 13,000 distinct CDR3 sequences, with roughly 56% observed a single time. The treatment: roughly ten-day PBMC culture with coronavirus spike peptide pools or control peptides (ViraFEST assay). TCR sequencing followed the expansion of antigen-specific T cells with peptide pools in ViraFEST. The cultures had half their medium swapped for fresh IL-2 medium on days 3 and 7.

The sequenced material came from CD4+ T cells from blood, cultured in vitro. The chain uses TRBV7-9 and TRBJ1-1; 10 nucleotides line up with TRBD1. The TCR sequence derives from a human donor who had recovered from COVID-19. CDR3 sequence reads: CASREDRGRGMNTEAFF. CDR3 nucleotides: TGTGCCAGCAGGGAAGACAGGGGGCGCGGAATGAACACTGAAGCTTTCTTT.